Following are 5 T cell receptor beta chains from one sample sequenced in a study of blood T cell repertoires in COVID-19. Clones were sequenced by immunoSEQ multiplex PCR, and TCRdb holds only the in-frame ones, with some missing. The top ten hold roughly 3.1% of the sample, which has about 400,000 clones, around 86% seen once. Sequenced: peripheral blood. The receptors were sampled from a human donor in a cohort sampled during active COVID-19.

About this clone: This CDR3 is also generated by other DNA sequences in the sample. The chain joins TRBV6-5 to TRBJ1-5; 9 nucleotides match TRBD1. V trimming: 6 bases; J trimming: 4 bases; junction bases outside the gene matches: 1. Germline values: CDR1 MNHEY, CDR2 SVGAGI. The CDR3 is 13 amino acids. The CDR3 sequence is CASRGQGNQPQHF. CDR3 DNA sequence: TGTGCCAGCAGAGGACAGGGGAATCAGCCCCAGCATTTT.

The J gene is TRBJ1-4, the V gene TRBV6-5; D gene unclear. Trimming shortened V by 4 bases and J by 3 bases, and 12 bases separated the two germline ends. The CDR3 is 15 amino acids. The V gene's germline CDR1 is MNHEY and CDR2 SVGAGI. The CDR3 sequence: CASSSSPSANEKLFF. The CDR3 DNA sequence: TGTGCCAGCAGTTCTAGCCCTAGTGCTAATGAAAAACTGTTTTTT.

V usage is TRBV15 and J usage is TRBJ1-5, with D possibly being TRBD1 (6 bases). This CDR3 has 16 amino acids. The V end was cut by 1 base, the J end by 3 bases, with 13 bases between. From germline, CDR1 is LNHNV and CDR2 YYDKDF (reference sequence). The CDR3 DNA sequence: TGTGCCACCAGCAGAGCCGTGACAGGCTCCAATCAGCCCCAGCATTTT. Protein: CATSRAVTGSNQPQHF.

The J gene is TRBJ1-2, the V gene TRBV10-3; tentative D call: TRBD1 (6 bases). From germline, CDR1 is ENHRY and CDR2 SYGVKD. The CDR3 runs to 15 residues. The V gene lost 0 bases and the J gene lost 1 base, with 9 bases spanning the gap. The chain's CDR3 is CAISESGAHNYGYTF. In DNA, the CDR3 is TGTGCCATCAGTGAGTCGGGGGCGCATAACTATGGCTACACCTTC.

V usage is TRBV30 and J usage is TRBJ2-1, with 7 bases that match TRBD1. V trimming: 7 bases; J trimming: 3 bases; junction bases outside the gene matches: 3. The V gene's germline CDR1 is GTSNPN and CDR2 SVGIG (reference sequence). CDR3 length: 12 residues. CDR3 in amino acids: CALRTGYNEQFF. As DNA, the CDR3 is TGTGCCTTAAGGACAGGCTACAATGAGCAGTTCTTC.